Following are 32 T cell receptor beta chains from one sample sequenced in a study of cytomegalovirus exposure and HLA in healthy donors. With 60 Vbeta and 13 Jbeta primers, the PCR was carried out. Some clones are missing from TCRdb's copy, which holds only in-frame ones; the method was immunoSEQ multiplex PCR. Of fewer than 200,000 clones listed, 80% are singletons. What was sequenced was PBMCs. The receptors originated from a man under 40 in good health and CMV-seronegative.

The chain combines TRBV19 with TRBJ2-5, with TRBD1 matching over 10 bases. Germline CDR1 LNHDA, CDR2 SQIVND (reference sequence). V lost 5 bases, J lost 5 bases, and 5 bases stayed unmatched. The CDR3 extends over 14 amino acids. The CDR3 DNA follows: TGTGCCAGTAGTCGGACAGGGGGTGTCGAGACCCAGTACTTC. It yields the protein CASSRTGGVETQYF. The variable domain in full, with the rest retrieved from reference TRBV19 and TRBJ2-5, is DGGITQSPKYLFRKEGQNVTLSCEQNLNHDAMYWYRQDPGQGLRLIYYSQIVNDFQKGDIAEGYSVSREKKESFPLTVTSAQKNPTAFYLCASSRTGGVETQYFGPGTRLLVL.

The chain uses TRBV5-1 and TRBJ2-7, with 10 bases matching TRBD2. V lost 5 bases, J lost 9 bases, and 11 bases stayed unmatched. CDR3 length: 14 amino acids. Germline CDR1 is SGHRS and CDR2 is YFSETQ. The CDR3 sequence is CASRPGLATTGQYF. CDR3 coding DNA: TGCGCCAGCAGGCCGGGACTAGCGACCACGGGGCAGTACTTC.

The chain couples TRBV5-6 to TRBJ2-5, with D possibly being TRBD1 (6 bases). The better agreement between TRBJ2-7 and the DNA end casts doubt on the J call. The CDR3 sequence is 14 residues long. CDR1 is SGHDT and CDR2 is YYEEEE in the germline V gene. CDR3 sequence: CASSLAQGYYEQYF. CDR3 coding DNA: TGTGCCAGCAGCTTGGCACAGGGTTACTACGAGCAGTACTTC.

This clone was counted between two and nine times. This sequence joins TRBV7-9 and TRBJ1-1; no clear D. Per germline, CDR1 SEHNR and CDR2 FQNEAQ (reference sequence). This CDR3 is built from 12 residues. V was shortened by 4 bases and J by 3 bases, with 6 bases between the two germline ends. The CDR3 is CASSSGYTEAFF. The DNA for the CDR3 is TGTGCCAGCAGCTCCGGGTACACTGAAGCTTTCTTT. The full variable domain, completed using reference TRBV7-9 and TRBJ1-1, is DTGVSQNPRHKITKRGQNVTFRCDPISEHNRLYWYRQTLGQGPEFLTYFQNEAQLEKSRLLSDRFSAERPKGSFSTLEIQRTEQGDSAMYLCASSSGYTEAFFGQGTRLTVV.

The chain is built from TRBV5-6 and TRBJ1-2; no reliable D call. CDR3 length: 12 amino acids. Germline-derived CDR1 and CDR2 are SGHDT and YYEEEE. The V end lost 0 bases, the J end lost 5 bases, and 5 bases lay between the germline ends. CDR3 in amino acids: CASSLDQYGYTF. The CDR3 DNA sequence: TGTGCCAGCAGCTTGGATCAGTATGGCTACACCTTC.

The chain links TRBV28 to TRBJ1-2; D not certain. With 3 bases removed from V and 8 bases from J, the gap between germline ends came to 10 bases. This CDR3 is 12 amino acids long. Germline V CDR1 and CDR2: MDHEN, SYDVKM. DNA of the CDR3: TGTGCCAGCAGTTTGGGAGGGTTCGGCTACACCTTC. Translating it yields CASSLGGFGYTF.

On this clone: At one end the junction does not follow the germline gene, possibly because of a read error. The gene calls are TRBV9 and TRBJ2-3, with 14 bases lining up with TRBD2. Germline CDR1 is SGDLS and CDR2 is YYNGEE. The CDR3 runs to 18 residues. CDR3 protein: CASSGTSGGPQGADTQCF. The CDR3 DNA is TGTGCCAGCTCGGGGACTAGCGGGGGCCCCCAGGGTGCAGATACGCAGTGTTTT.

On this clone: Other DNA sequences of this sample code for an identical CDR3. The V call is TRBV6-5, the J call TRBJ1-2; 7 bases line up with TRBD1. Germline V CDR1 and CDR2: MNHEY, SVGAGI. The V gene end was trimmed by 11 bases and the J gene end by 6 bases; junction bases not matched to a gene: 12. The CDR3 is 13 amino acids. The CDR3 bases are TGTGCCGCTTGGGGCCTTACAGGGGATGGCTACACCTTC. Translation gives CAAWGLTGDGYTF.

CDR3 region: CASSRTGEGYGYTF. The CDR3 DNA is TGTGCCAGCAGCCGGACAGGGGAGGGCTATGGCTACACCTTC. The chain joins TRBV7-9 to TRBJ1-2; 9 positions match TRBD1. V trimming: 5 bases; J trimming: 4 bases; junction bases outside the gene matches: 5. CDR1 and CDR2 from the germline V gene are SEHNR and FQNEAQ (reference sequence). The CDR3 spans 14 residues.

This clone was seen once. The V and J genes are TRBV2 and TRBJ1-1; D may be TRBD1 (5 bases). Germline CDR1 and CDR2: SNHLY and FYNNEI. Trimming took off 6 bases at V and 13 bases at J, with 12 bases between the two ends. The CDR3 sequence is 10 residues long. CDR3 DNA: TGTGCCAGCAGGCGGGGGGTGGATTTCTTT. It is translated as CASRRGVDFF. The variable domain in full, completed from reference TRBV2 and TRBJ1-1, reads EPEVTQTPSHQVTQMGQEVILRCVPISNHLYFYWYRQILGQKVEFLVSFYNNEISEKSEIFDDQFSVERPDGSNFTLKIRSTKLEDSAMYFCASRRGVDFFGQGTRLTVV.

The CDR3 here is CASSAQGVNSPLHF. Written as DNA, the CDR3 is TGTGCCAGCAGCGCACAGGGGGTCAATTCACCCCTCCACTTT. The V call is TRBV7-9, the J call TRBJ1-6; 8 bases are shared with TRBD1. The CDR3 contains 14 residues. CDR1 and CDR2 from the germline V gene are SEHNR and FQNEAQ (reference sequence). V lost 5 bases to trimming and J lost 7 bases; unmatched junction nucleotides: 4. The full variable domain, its missing parts supplied by reference TRBV7-9 and TRBJ1-6, is DTGVSQNPRHKITKRGQNVTFRCDPISEHNRLYWYRQTLGQGPEFLTYFQNEAQLEKSRLLSDRFSAERPKGSFSTLEIQRTEQGDSAMYLCASSAQGVNSPLHFGNGTRLTVT.

The chain couples TRBV29-1 to TRBJ2-7; a weak D match, TRBD1 (7 bases). Deletions cut 6 bases from V and 0 bases from J, with 12 bases between. The CDR3 has 13 residues. In germline, CDR1 is SQVTM, CDR2 ANQGSEA. The CDR3 here is CSVGGTDSYEQYF. DNA of the CDR3: TGCAGCGTGGGCGGGACAGACTCCTACGAGCAGTACTTC.

This clone has just one count. CDR3 loop: CASSLAGGTEAFF. CDR3 in DNA: TGCGCCAGCAGCCTCGCGGGGGGGACTGAAGCTTTCTTT. The rearrangement links TRBV4-1 to TRBJ1-1; TRBD1 is a possible D gene (5 bases). The germline V gene has CDR1 MGHRA and CDR2 YSYEKL. Trimming pared 4 bases from V and 5 bases from J, leaving 11 bases between. The CDR3 loop spans 13 amino acids.

This rearrangement joins TRBV2 to TRBJ1-3, with 7 bases aligning to TRBD1. Germline V gene sequence: CDR1 SNHLY, CDR2 FYNNEI. The CDR3 is 13 residues long. The J segment lost 2 bases and the V segment lost 6 bases, leaving 1 base of the junction unmatched. DNA of the CDR3: TGTGCCAGCAGCGGGACAGCTGGAAACACCATATATTTT. This gives the protein CASSGTAGNTIYF.

The rearrangement uses TRBV2 and TRBJ1-2; D is uncertain. Trimming took 2 bases from V and 3 from J, leaving 22 bases between them. CDR1 SNHLY and CDR2 FYNNEI come from the germline V gene. The CDR3 is made up of 18 amino acids. This chain's CDR3 is CASSESWNERQGYYGYTF. CDR3 coding DNA: TGTGCCAGCAGTGAAAGTTGGAACGAACGACAAGGTTACTATGGCTACACCTTC.

A remark on this clone: The junction departs from the called germline gene at one end, perhaps through a read error. The V call is TRBV10-3, the J call TRBJ1-2; 10 nucleotides align to TRBD1. The CDR3 is 14 amino acids. CDR1 and CDR2 (germline): ENHRY, SYGVKD. DNA for the CDR3: TGTGCCATCAGACCGGGACAGGGGATCTATAGCTACACCTTC. It encodes CAIRPGQGIYSYTF.

As concerns this clone: This sample also contains other DNA sequences that code for the same CDR3. The V call is TRBV9, the J call TRBJ1-1; D is ambiguous. This CDR3 is 13 amino acids long. CDR1 and CDR2 (germline): SGDLS, YYNGEE. V was pared by 0 bases and J by 2 bases, with 5 bases between. In nucleotides, the CDR3 is TGTGCCAGCAGCGTAGACAGAAACACTGAAGCTTTCTTT. Its translation is CASSVDRNTEAFF. The whole variable domain, remainder taken from reference TRBV9 and TRBJ1-1, is DSGVTQTPKHLITATGQRVTLRCSPRSGDLSVYWYQQSLDQGLQFLIQYYNGEERAKGNILERFSAQQFPDLHSELNLSSLELGDSALYFCASSVDRNTEAFFGQGTRLTVV.

V gene TRBV6-5 combines with J gene TRBJ2-1, with no clear D. CDR3 length: 14 residues. V was trimmed by 0 bases and J by 10 bases, leaving 13 bases between them. Germline CDR1 MNHEY, CDR2 SVGAGI. CDR3 protein: CASSYSTAPREQFF. DNA of the CDR3: TGTGCCAGCAGTTACTCTACTGCGCCACGAGAGCAGTTCTTC.

The chain joins TRBV30 to TRBJ1-1, with 7 bases lining up with TRBD1. The J segment lost 2 bases and the V segment lost 2 bases, leaving 11 bases of the junction unmatched. CDR3 length: 16 residues. Germline V lookup: CDR1 GTSNPN, CDR2 SVGIG (reference sequence). The CDR3 region has the DNA TGTGCCTGGAGTCTGTACAGGGGCCAGAGTAACACTGAAGCTTTCTTT. It yields the protein CAWSLYRGQSNTEAFF.

The gene calls are TRBV7-6 and TRBJ2-7, with D possibly TRBD2 on 5 matching bases. The germline V and J ends were trimmed by 5 bases and 6 bases, with 14 bases remaining between them. CDR3 size: 13 residues. Germline CDR1 SGHVS, CDR2 FNYEAQ. This CDR3 reads CASSRFGRAEQYF. The CDR3 bases are TGTGCCAGCAGCCGTTTTGGGAGAGCCGAGCAGTACTTC. The full variable domain, with the rest looked up from reference TRBV7-6 and TRBJ2-7, is GAGVSQSPRYKVTKRGQDVALRCDPISGHVSLYWYRQALGQGPEFLTYFNYEAQQDKSGLPNDRFSAERPEGSISTLTIQRTEQRDSAMYRCASSRFGRAEQYFGPGTRLTVT.

This chain joins TRBV5-6 and TRBJ2-1; 9 nucleotides match TRBD2. V was pared by 4 bases and J by 12 bases, with 8 bases of the junction left unmatched. The CDR3 is 13 amino acids. Germline values: CDR1 SGHDT, CDR2 YYEEEE. The chain's CDR3 is CASSPGTSLPQFF. For the CDR3, the DNA is TGTGCCAGCAGCCCGGGGACTAGCCTACCGCAGTTCTTC.

V usage is TRBV25-1 and J usage is TRBJ1-1, with 8 bases matching TRBD1. Unmatched junction bases numbered 10, after V lost 3 bases and J lost 4 bases. The CDR3 contains 16 residues. Germline-derived CDR1 and CDR2 are MGHDK and SYGVNS. The chain's CDR3 is CASSEGPGGSGTEAFF. CDR3 DNA sequence: TGTGCCAGCAGTGAGGGGCCAGGGGGCAGTGGCACTGAAGCTTTCTTT.

The gene calls are TRBV5-1 and TRBJ2-2, with 11 positions matching TRBD1. The junction had 5 bases not matched to a gene; V was cut back by 3 bases and J by 7 bases. The CDR3 runs to 15 residues. Per the germline V gene, CDR1 is SGHRS and CDR2 is YFSETQ. CDR3 coding DNA: TGCGCCAGCAGCTCCGGGACAGGGGGACACGGGGAGCTGTTTTTT. It is translated as CASSSGTGGHGELFF.

The J gene is TRBJ1-1, the V gene TRBV30; D gene unclear. The V gene lost 6 bases and the J gene lost 1 base, with 6 bases spanning the gap. CDR1 and CDR2 from the germline V gene are GTSNPN and SVGIG (reference sequence). This CDR3 is 11 amino acids long. The DNA for the CDR3 is TGTGCCTGTACTCCGAACACTGAAGCTTTCTTT. This encodes CACTPNTEAFF.

The CDR3 region has the DNA TGTGCCATCAGTGGTGGACAGGTTCAATACGAGCAGTACTTC. It yields the protein CAISGGQVQYEQYF. The chain links TRBV10-3 to TRBJ2-7, with 7 positions matching TRBD1. There are 14 residues in the CDR3. V shed 4 bases, J shed 4 bases, and the junction held 7 bases outside the gene matches. The V gene's germline CDR1 is ENHRY and CDR2 SYGVKD.

This clone was seen more than once but under ten times. The chain recombines TRBV5-1 with TRBJ1-6, with D perhaps matching TRBD1 (5 bases). CDR1 is SGHRS and CDR2 is YFSETQ in the germline V gene. This CDR3 is 13 amino acids long. V was pared by 4 bases and J by 4 bases, with 6 bases between. In nucleotides, the CDR3 is TGCGCCAGCAGCCGGGGGTATAATTCACCCCTCCACTTT. It specifies CASSRGYNSPLHF.

The J gene is TRBJ1-5, the V gene TRBV29-1, with 7 bases fitting TRBD1. Losses at the gene ends were 6 bases for V and 0 bases for J; bases not matched to a gene: 5. The germline gives CDR1 SQVTM, CDR2 ANQGSEA. This CDR3 is 14 amino acids long. The chain's CDR3 is CSVTQGNSNQPQHF. In DNA, the CDR3 is TGCAGCGTAACACAGGGGAATAGCAATCAGCCCCAGCATTTT.

V and J are TRBV27 and TRBJ2-5; TRBD1 matches 11 bases. V lost 5 bases and J lost 5; bases outside the gene matches: 13. CDR3 length: 17 amino acids. Germline V gene lookup returns CDR1 MNHEY and CDR2 SMNVEV (reference sequence). The chain's CDR3 is CASSPWDRGLGIETQYF. CDR3 bases: TGTGCCAGCAGTCCCTGGGACAGGGGGTTAGGGATCGAGACCCAGTACTTC.

The CDR3 DNA reads as TGCGCCAGCAGCTTGGTAGCGGGGGGCTCCTACAATGAGCAGTTCTTC. Residues: CASSLVAGGSYNEQFF. The chain has TRBV5-1 and TRBJ2-1; 10 bases fit TRBD2. Germline CDR1 is SGHRS and CDR2 is YFSETQ. Trimming at V came to 0 bases and at J to 0 bases, leaving 0 bases not matched to a gene. There are 16 residues in the CDR3.

V usage is TRBV11-2 and J usage is TRBJ1-1; D call uncertain. CDR1 SGHAT and CDR2 FQNNGV come from the germline V gene. Trimming pared 2 bases from V and 11 bases from J, leaving 15 bases between. This CDR3 is built from 13 residues. The CDR3 reads CASSLIGKPEAFF. The CDR3 bases are TGTGCCAGCAGCTTAATTGGCAAACCGGAGGCTTTCTTT. The full variable domain, its missing parts supplied by reference TRBV11-2 and TRBJ1-1, is EAGVAQSPRYKIIEKRQSVAFWCNPISGHATLYWYQQILGQGPKLLIQFQNNGVVDDSQLPKDRFSAERLKGVDSTLKIQPAKLEDSAVYLCASSLIGKPEAFFGQGTRLTVV.

The rearrangement uses TRBV7-3 and TRBJ2-4; 9 bases agree with TRBD2. J was trimmed by 9 bases and V by 4 bases; bases with no gene match: 13. Germline loops: CDR1 SGHTA, CDR2 FQGTGA. This CDR3 is 16 amino acids long. CDR3 loop: CASSSPSAAGGGIQYF. In nucleotides, the CDR3 is TGTGCCAGCAGCTCTCCATCCGCAGCGGGAGGAGGCATTCAGTACTTC. The full variable domain, with the rest looked up from reference TRBV7-3 and TRBJ2-4, is GAGVSQTPSNKVTEKGKYVELRCDPISGHTALYWYRQSLGQGPEFLIYFQGTGAADDSGLPNDRFFAVRPEGSVSTLKIQRTERGDSAVYLCASSSPSAAGGGIQYFGAGTRLSVL.

The gene calls are TRBV28 and TRBJ1-1; 8 nucleotides match TRBD1. Germline CDR1 MDHEN, CDR2 SYDVKM. The ends lost 5 bases at V and 1 base at J; junction bases unmatched: 12. The CDR3 has 17 amino acids. The DNA for the CDR3 is TGTGCCAGCAGTCTAAGAGGGGGGACAGGCCCGAACACTGAAGCTTTCTTT. Translated: CASSLRGGTGPNTEAFF.